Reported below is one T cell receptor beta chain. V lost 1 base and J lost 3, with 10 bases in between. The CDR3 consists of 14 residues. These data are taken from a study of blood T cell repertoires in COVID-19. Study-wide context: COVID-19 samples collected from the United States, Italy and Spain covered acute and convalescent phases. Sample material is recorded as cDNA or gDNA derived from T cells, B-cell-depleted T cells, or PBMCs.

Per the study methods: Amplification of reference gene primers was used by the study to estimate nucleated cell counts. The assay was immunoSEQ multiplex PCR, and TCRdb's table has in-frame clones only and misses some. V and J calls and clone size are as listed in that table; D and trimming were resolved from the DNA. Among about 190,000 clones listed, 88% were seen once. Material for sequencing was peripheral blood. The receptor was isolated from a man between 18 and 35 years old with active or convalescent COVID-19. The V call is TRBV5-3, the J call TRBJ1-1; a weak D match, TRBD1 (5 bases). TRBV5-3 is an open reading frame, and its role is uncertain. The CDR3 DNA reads TGTGCCAGAAGCTTGCTCGACAGACACACTGAAGCTTTCTTT. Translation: CARSLLDRHTEAFF.